The 29 T cell receptor beta chains below were found in one sample sequenced in a study of radiation and T cells in renal cell carcinoma. Measured with immunoSEQ multiplex PCR; TCRdb has only the in-frame clones, and not every one. This sample has around 100,000 clones; 65% to 90% occur once, and the top ten carry 6% to 9%. Time point indicated: blood 4 weeks post-SBRT, at nephrectomy. Specified treatment: 15 Gy SBRT to primary tumor, nephrectomy 4 weeks later. The sequencing used blood, collected from a patient whose treatment included radiotherapy and nephrectomy. These receptors came from a man aged 55 to 70 with renal cell carcinoma.

The gene calls are TRBV11-3 and TRBJ2-3, with 7 positions matching TRBD2. This CDR3 spans 15 amino acids. V gave up 1 base and J gave up 7 bases; unmatched junction bases: 8. Germline V CDR1 and CDR2: SGHNT, YENEEA. In nucleotides, the CDR3 is TGTGCCAGCAGCTTAGCTCCGGGGAGGGCCTATACGCAGTATTTT. Translating gives CASSLAPGRAYTQYF.

J is TRBJ2-5 and V is TRBV6-5; TRBD2 is a possible D gene (6 bases). CDR1 MNHEY and CDR2 SVGAGI come from the germline V gene. The V gene lost 0 bases and the J gene lost 4 bases, with 12 bases spanning the gap. There are 15 residues in the CDR3. As DNA, the CDR3 is TGTGCCAGCAGTTACTCGCCTAGCGAGGGAGAGACCCAGTACTTC. Residues: CASSYSPSEGETQYF.

The chain joins TRBV6-6 to TRBJ2-5, with TRBD2 matching over 14 bases. Trimming at V came to 6 bases and at J to 3 bases, leaving 3 bases not matched to a gene. Per the germline V gene, CDR1 is MNHNY and CDR2 is SVGAGI (reference sequence). CDR3 length equals 15 residues. CDR3 sequence reads: CASSQGLAGEETQYF. The CDR3 DNA reads as TGTGCCAGCAGCCAGGGACTAGCGGGAGAAGAGACCCAGTACTTC.

The count of this clone is one. The CDR3, as DNA: TGTGCCAGCGAACGGACAGGGCTGGACTTACTGTACTTC. Its protein is CASERTGLDLLYF. The genes are TRBV28 and TRBJ2-7; 8 bases line up with TRBD1. This CDR3 has 13 residues. In germline, CDR1 is MDHEN, CDR2 SYDVKM. The J segment lost 12 bases and the V segment lost 8 bases, leaving 15 bases of the junction unmatched. The complete variable domain, with remaining parts taken from reference TRBV28 and TRBJ2-7, reads DVKVTQSSRYLVKRTGEKVFLECVQDMDHENMFWYRQDPGLGLRLIYFSYDVKMKEKGDIPEGYSVSREKKERFSLILESASTNQTSMYLCASERTGLDLLYFGPGTRLTVT.

This clone was picked up a small number of times. The rearrangement links TRBV7-2 to TRBJ2-7; D perhaps matches TRBD2 (5 bases). The CDR3 runs to 14 residues. Germline CDR1 reads SGHTA; CDR2 reads FQGNSA. Deletions cut 0 bases from V and 2 bases from J, with 8 bases between. The CDR3: CASSLAGAPYEQYF. The CDR3 region has the DNA TGTGCCAGCAGCTTAGCGGGAGCGCCCTACGAGCAGTACTTC.

The V gene is TRBV28, the J gene TRBJ2-3, with 8 bases fitting TRBD1. The CDR3 has 16 residues. The germline CDR1 and CDR2 sequences are MDHEN and SYDVKM. The V and J ends lost 5 bases and 0 bases, in that order; junction bases with no gene match: 7. CDR3 nucleotide sequence: TGTGCCAGCAGTCCCCAGGGGGCCCCTAGCACAGATACGCAGTATTTT. This encodes CASSPQGAPSTDTQYF.

This chain uses TRBV7-8 with TRBJ2-5, with D perhaps being TRBD1 or TRBD2 (5 bases each). The CDR3 consists of 13 residues. The V and J ends lost 6 bases and 6 bases respectively, with 14 bases between them. The germline gives CDR1 SGHVS, CDR2 FQNEAQ. The CDR3 region has the DNA TGTGCCAGCAGGGAGAGGGGCGAACAGACCCAGTACTTC. Translated, it gives CASRERGEQTQYF. The whole variable domain, filled in from reference TRBV7-8 and TRBJ2-5, reads GAGVSQSPRYKVAKRGQDVALRCDPISGHVSLFWYQQALGQGPEFLTYFQNEAQLDKSGLPSDRFFAERPEGSVSTLKIQRTQQEDSAVYLCASRERGEQTQYFGPGTRLLVL.

The chain uses TRBV9 and TRBJ1-2; no reliable D call. From germline, CDR1 is SGDLS and CDR2 YYNGEE. This CDR3 contains 13 residues. V was clipped by 0 bases and J by 5 bases, with 8 bases between them. CDR3: CASSVVQEYGYTF. CDR3 coding DNA: TGTGCCAGCAGCGTAGTGCAAGAATATGGCTACACCTTC.

The chain has TRBV2 and TRBJ1-5, with D uncertain. The CDR3 consists of 15 residues. Germline V gives CDR1 SNHLY, CDR2 FYNNEI. Trimming left V 3 bases short and J 5 bases short, with 14 bases between. Here the CDR3 DNA reads TGTGCCAGCAGTGATGTGGGCGGATACTATCAGCCCCAGCATTTT. Encoded protein: CASSDVGGYYQPQHF.

The rearrangement links TRBV6-5 to TRBJ2-1, with 7 nucleotides matching TRBD2. The V segment lost 0 bases and the J segment 6 bases; nucleotides outside the gene matches: 8. This CDR3 contains 16 residues. Germline values: CDR1 MNHEY, CDR2 SVGAGI. CDR3 in amino acids: CASSYSAGEYPNEQFF. CDR3 in DNA: TGTGCCAGCAGTTACTCTGCGGGAGAATACCCCAATGAGCAGTTCTTC.

V gene TRBV20-1 combines with J gene TRBJ1-1; D unclear. The CDR3 is 11 residues long. CDR1 is DFQATT and CDR2 is SNEGSKA in the germline V gene (reference sequence). V lost 1 base and J lost 4, with 4 bases in between. CDR3 sequence reads: CSARGGTEAFF. The CDR3 region has the DNA TGCAGTGCTAGAGGGGGCACTGAAGCTTTCTTT.

V is TRBV7-2 and J is TRBJ2-3, with TRBD2 matching over 7 bases. From germline, CDR1 is SGHTA and CDR2 FQGNSA. The J segment lost 4 bases and the V segment lost 2 bases, leaving 6 bases of the junction unmatched. The CDR3 length is 15 residues. The CDR3 reads CASSLMGRGSDTQYF. The CDR3 nucleotides are TGTGCCAGCAGCTTAATGGGGAGGGGATCAGATACGCAGTATTTT.

This chain joins TRBV29-1 and TRBJ2-3; 8 nucleotides align to TRBD1. The CDR3 consists of 14 residues. Germline CDR1 SQVTM, CDR2 ANQGSEA. Trimming at V came to 3 bases and at J to 6 bases, leaving 8 bases not matched to a gene. CDR3 nucleotide sequence: TGCAGCGTTGAGACAACAGGGGGGAAGGATACGCAGTATTTT. Translating gives CSVETTGGKDTQYF.

V is TRBV7-2 and J is TRBJ2-1; 8 nucleotides match TRBD1. The CDR3 contains 17 residues. Losses at the gene ends were 5 bases for V and 0 bases for J; bases not matched to a gene: 9. The germline V gene encodes CDR1 SGHTA and CDR2 FQGNSA. The CDR3 loop is CASSLRRTGSSYNEQFF. In nucleotides, the CDR3 is TGTGCCAGCAGCCTCCGTAGGACAGGGAGCTCCTACAATGAGCAGTTCTTC. The full variable domain, with the rest looked up from reference TRBV7-2 and TRBJ2-1, is GAGVSQSPSNKVTEKGKDVELRCDPISGHTALYWYRQSLGQGLEFLIYFQGNSAPDKSGLPSDRFSAERTGGSVSTLTIQRTQQEDSAVYLCASSLRRTGSSYNEQFFGPGTRLTVL.

The V call is TRBV18, the J call TRBJ2-7; 7 bases match TRBD2. The CDR3 length is 13 residues. Germline lookup yields CDR1 KGHSH and CDR2 LQKENI. The junction had 3 bases not matched to a gene; V was cut back by 2 bases and J by 5 bases. CDR3 protein: CASSPSGVDEQYF. The CDR3 region has the DNA TGTGCCAGCTCACCAAGCGGGGTTGACGAGCAGTACTTC.

The CDR3 sequence: CASSLNPQETQYF. The CDR3 nucleotides are TGTGCCAGCAGCCTGAACCCTCAAGAGACCCAGTACTTC. The gene calls are TRBV5-4 and TRBJ2-5; D remains unclear. V was clipped by 4 bases and J by 2 bases, with 9 bases between them. The CDR3 is made up of 13 amino acids. Germline V gene lookup returns CDR1 SGHNT and CDR2 YYREEE (reference sequence).

This chain links TRBV5-1 with TRBJ2-5, with TRBD1 matching 9 bases. The CDR3 sequence is 16 residues long. With 0 bases clipped from V and 5 bases from J, the junction kept 8 bases outside the gene matches. CDR1 SGHRS and CDR2 YFSETQ come from the germline V gene. In DNA, the CDR3 is TGCGCCAGCAGCTTGGAGGGACAGGGATTGTACGAGACCCAGTACTTC. It encodes CASSLEGQGLYETQYF. Full variable domain (remainder filled in from reference TRBV5-1 and TRBJ2-5): KAGVTQTPRYLIKTRGQQVTLSCSPISGHRSVSWYQQTPGQGLQFLFEYFSETQRNKGNFPGRFSGRQFSNSRSEMNVSTLELGDSALYLCASSLEGQGLYETQYFGPGTRLLVL.

The chain combines TRBV19 with TRBJ2-3; 10 bases map to TRBD2. CDR3 length equals 14 residues. J lost 4 bases, V lost 6 bases, and 4 bases had no gene match. The germline CDR1 and CDR2 sequences are LNHDA and SQIVND (reference sequence). CDR3 DNA sequence: TGTGCCAGTAGGGCTAGCGGGAGCCCAGATACGCAGTATTTT. Protein product: CASRASGSPDTQYF.

Only one count was recorded for this clone. The gene calls are TRBV6-5 and TRBJ2-7, with 8 bases that match TRBD2. CDR3 length: 13 residues. Germline CDR1 reads MNHEY; CDR2 reads SVGAGI. The V segment lost 7 bases and the J segment 4 bases; nucleotides outside the gene matches: 6. CDR3 coding DNA: TGTGCCAGCAAGAGCGGGGGACTTTACGAGCAGTACTTC. Protein sequence: CASKSGGLYEQYF.

The V gene is TRBV5-1, the J gene TRBJ2-1, with 7 bases that match TRBD2. CDR3 length equals 14 residues. The V gene end was trimmed by 7 bases and the J gene end by 6 bases; junction bases not matched to a gene: 10. Germline values: CDR1 SGHRS, CDR2 YFSETQ. The CDR3 loop reads CASAPRDYGNEQFF. CDR3 bases: TGCGCCAGCGCTCCCCGGGACTACGGCAATGAGCAGTTCTTC.

This chain connects TRBV18 to TRBJ2-1, with D tentatively TRBD2 (6 bases). This CDR3 region has 14 residues. V gave up 0 bases and J gave up 12 bases, with 15 bases separating them. Germline CDR1 is KGHSH and CDR2 is LQKENI. The CDR3: CASSPPAGAGGQFF. As DNA, the CDR3 is TGTGCCAGCTCACCACCGGCCGGGGCCGGGGGGCAGTTCTTC.

Points on this clone: Additional DNA sequences in this sample encode the identical CDR3. This chain uses TRBV18 with TRBJ2-1, with D perhaps matching TRBD1 or TRBD2 (5 bases each). The ends were cut back, 2 bases at V and 9 bases at J, with 5 bases in the middle. Germline values: CDR1 KGHSH, CDR2 LQKENI. This CDR3 is 11 amino acids long. CDR3 nucleotides: TGTGCCAGCTCACCAGGGGGTGAGCAGTTCTTC. Its translation is CASSPGGEQFF. Full variable domain (remainder filled in from reference TRBV18 and TRBJ2-1): NAGVMQNPRHLVRRRGQEARLRCSPMKGHSHVYWYRQLPEEGLKFMVYLQKENIIDESGMPKERFSAEFPKEGPSILRIQQVVRGDSAAYFCASSPGGEQFFGPGTRLTVL.

This chain connects TRBV5-1 to TRBJ2-1; D could derive from TRBD1 or TRBD2 (7 bases each). Per the germline V gene, CDR1 is SGHRS and CDR2 is YFSETQ. This CDR3 has 14 amino acids. V lost 5 bases and J 5 bases, leaving 14 bases between the germline ends. CDR3: CASRPGGLNNEQFF. The DNA of the CDR3 is TGCGCCAGCAGACCAGGGGGACTAAACAATGAGCAGTTCTTC. Full variable domain (rest looked up from reference TRBV5-1 and TRBJ2-1): KAGVTQTPRYLIKTRGQQVTLSCSPISGHRSVSWYQQTPGQGLQFLFEYFSETQRNKGNFPGRFSGRQFSNSRSEMNVSTLELGDSALYLCASRPGGLNNEQFFGPGTRLTVL.

In this sample, this clone turned up once. V usage is TRBV4-1 and J usage is TRBJ2-7; no clear D. CDR1 is MGHRA, CDR2 YSYEKL, per germline. Deletions cut 4 bases from V and 3 bases from J, with 19 bases between. The CDR3 is 16 residues long. CDR3 residues: CASSPPPSRIGYEQYF. DNA of the CDR3: TGCGCCAGCAGCCCACCCCCTTCGAGGATCGGCTACGAGCAGTACTTC.

The gene calls are TRBV11-2 and TRBJ2-7; 14 positions match TRBD2. V shed 2 bases and J 2 bases; nucleotides not matched to a gene: 5. Germline CDR1 is SGHAT and CDR2 is FQNNGV. The CDR3 is 17 amino acids. The CDR3: CASSLRLAGGNAYEQYF. The CDR3 DNA reads TGTGCCAGCAGCTTACGACTAGCGGGAGGGAACGCCTACGAGCAGTACTTC. Drawing the rest from reference TRBV11-2 and TRBJ2-7, the complete variable domain is EAGVAQSPRYKIIEKRQSVAFWCNPISGHATLYWYQQILGQGPKLLIQFQNNGVVDDSQLPKDRFSAERLKGVDSTLKIQPAKLEDSAVYLCASSLRLAGGNAYEQYFGPGTRLTVT.

V gene TRBV29-1 combines with J gene TRBJ2-3, with 16 bases identical to TRBD2. The CDR3 has 20 amino acids. V was pared by 0 bases and J by 2 bases, with 11 bases of the junction left unmatched. CDR1 and CDR2 (germline): SQVTM, ANQGSEA. The chain's CDR3 is CSVEDPSGTSGRAVTDTQYF. The CDR3 bases are TGCAGCGTTGAAGACCCCTCCGGGACTAGCGGGAGGGCGGTCACAGATACGCAGTATTTT.

This clone is medium-sized in the sample. The chain employs TRBV6-5 and TRBJ1-1, with D unresolved. The CDR3 runs to 15 residues. With 0 bases removed from V and 3 bases from J, the gap between germline ends came to 11 bases. The germline V gene encodes CDR1 MNHEY and CDR2 SVGAGI. CDR3 DNA: TGTGCCAGCAGTTACTCCGCAACTGGGGACACTGAAGCTTTCTTT. As protein: CASSYSATGDTEAFF.

The chain employs TRBV19 and TRBJ2-4; 9 bases fit TRBD2. The germline V gene encodes CDR1 LNHDA and CDR2 SQIVND (reference sequence). The CDR3 consists of 19 residues. J lost 4 bases, V lost 4 bases, and 17 bases had no gene match. DNA of the CDR3: TGTGCCAGTAGTAACCCCCCAGGCGGGGAGAGCGGGAGGAAAAACATTCAGTACTTC. Its translation: CASSNPPGGESGRKNIQYF.

The rearrangement uses TRBV19 and TRBJ2-7; tentatively, D is TRBD2 (6 bases). V was cut by 5 bases and J by 5 bases, with 25 bases left in between. The CDR3 loop spans 17 amino acids. Germline assignment: CDR1 LNHDA and CDR2 SQIVND (reference sequence). CDR3 loop: CASSRLSGGAINDEQYF. The CDR3 DNA reads as TGTGCCAGTAGTCGGCTCAGCGGCGGGGCCATAAACGACGAGCAGTACTTC.